The present entry profiles one T cell receptor (beta chain) with its context. This clonotype was detected only a few times. The target of this receptor is not known. No clone much larger than this one lies a single base away; base qualities are absent. This sample was taken from a study of CD8+CD57+ T cells in acquired aplastic anemia listed by TCRdb under 2018. Study-level background: On average, sorted CD4+ and CD8+ cells yielded 2.5 to 3.5 ug of extracted DNA, with a range of about 0.17 to 27.4 ug. CD8+CD57+ expansion was defined as a frequency above the mean frequency observed in healthy subjects. What the study reported, not specific to this receptor: CD8+ Simpson's diversity did not differ significantly between patients and healthy controls (P=0.060). Roughly 30 CD8+ CDR3 sequences were shared between patients and controls but appeared highly expressed in patients and within their immunodominant clones.

Genomic DNA was used as template for profiling of TCR beta VDJ combinations and CDR3 sequences. TCR repertoire sequencing was run on an Illumina HiSeq 2000. The original pipeline was this. Repertoires were assessed using TRBV/TRBJ rearrangement plots, CDR3 size and DJ length profiles, and Simpson's diversity index. The most abundant DNA sequence in the deep sequencing data was defined as the immunodominant clone. CDR3 amino acid sequences were checked for sharing between subjects and were compared against published repertoires and the VDJdb database. Using fastp at Q25 and MiXCR, TCRdb reprocessed the public reads and kept productive beta chains. All rows with the same CDR3 protein become a single entry with the most common DNA and genes. TCRdb, not the authors, supplied the V and J calls. For this sample there are 75,000 to 80,000 distinct CDR3 sequences; roughly three quarters appear just once. Roughly 80% of the sample goes to the ten largest clones.

The patients picked for sequencing were ones in whom flow cytometry had shown an expansion of CD8+CD57+ cells. All patients had severe acquired aplastic anemia diagnosed by International Study of Aplastic Anemia and Agranulocytosis and Camitta criteria. At the time blood was sampled, none of the patients had received any therapy. The study deep-sequenced TCR repertoires of sorted CD4+ and CD8+ blood T cells from severe aplastic anemia patients and healthy subjects. In the USA, patient enrollment took place under clinicaltrials.gov protocols 00001620, 01623167, 00001397, 00071045, 00081523 and 00961064. Ficoll-Paque density gradient centrifugation was used to isolate peripheral blood mononuclear cells. CD4+ and CD8+ T cells were sorted by FACS or magnetic beads before DNA extraction. The receptor comes from a human donor with aplastic anemia. The material sequenced was sorted CD4+, CD8+, or CD8+CD57+ T cells (not recorded which) from PBMCs.

The CDR3 region reads CASRHTGEKVGYTF. The nucleotide sequence is TGTGCCAGCAGACACACGGGGGAAAAGGTGGGCTACACCTTC. The chain employs TRBV5-5 and TRBJ1-2, with TRBD1 perhaps the D gene, on 5 matching bases. CDR1 is given as SGHKS and CDR2 as YYEKEE, both from the germline V gene (reference sequence). CDR3 length: 14 amino acids, cysteine to phenylalanine. Left in the record is the CDR3 DNA by itself, 42 bases read in frame from the first base. V loses 5 bases, J loses 8 bases, and the germline ends lie 19 bases apart.